The next 22 T cell receptor beta chains were all read from a single sample in a study of blood T cell repertoires in COVID-19. The protocol was immunoSEQ multiplex PCR, while the TCRdb copy is restricted to in-frame clones and leaves out a portion. The sample holds around 300,000 clones, nearly 90% seen once. Sequenced sample: peripheral blood. The receptors were gathered from a woman in her 40s with COVID-19, enrolled during active disease.

The rearrangement joins TRBV12-5 to TRBJ2-7; TRBD2 is a possible D gene (6 bases). CDR1 is LGHNT, CDR2 FRNRAP, per germline. This CDR3 spans 14 amino acids. The V end lost 1 base, the J end lost 3 bases, and 10 bases lay between the germline ends. CDR3 loop: CASGLAGGNYEQYF. The CDR3 bases are TGTGCTAGTGGTTTGGCGGGCGGGAACTACGAGCAGTACTTC. Full variable domain (rest looked up from reference TRBV12-5 and TRBJ2-7): DARVTQTPRHKVTEMGQEVTMRCQPILGHNTVFWYRQTMMQGLELLAYFRNRAPLDDSGMPKDRFSAEMPDATLATLKIQPSEPRDSAVYFCASGLAGGNYEQYFGPGTRLTVT.

The genes are TRBV9 and TRBJ1-6, with 7 positions matching TRBD1. Trimming at V came to 8 bases and at J to 10 bases, leaving 9 bases not matched to a gene. The CDR3 is 13 amino acids. Germline V lookup: CDR1 SGDLS, CDR2 YYNGEE. The CDR3 DNA is TGTGCCAGTACCAGACAGGGTGAATCACCCCTCCACTTT. This encodes CASTRQGESPLHF.

The chain uses TRBV7-9 and TRBJ1-2; 8 bases are shared with TRBD1. Per the germline V gene, CDR1 is SEHNR and CDR2 is FQNEAQ (reference sequence). V lost 5 bases and J lost 5; bases outside the gene matches: 7. This CDR3 comprises 14 residues. The CDR3 spells CASSQGQVDYGYTF. The CDR3 bases are TGTGCCAGCAGCCAGGGACAGGTGGATTATGGCTACACCTTC.

V is TRBV27 and J is TRBJ1-2; D remains unclear. This CDR3 region has 14 residues. Trimming stripped 0 bases from V and 8 bases from J, with 13 bases between. Germline values: CDR1 MNHEY, CDR2 SMNVEV (reference sequence). The CDR3 protein is CASSLSTGSWGYTF. In DNA form, the CDR3 reads TGTGCCAGCAGTTTATCGACGGGGTCTTGGGGCTACACCTTC.

The DNA of the CDR3 is TGTGCCACCAGTGATACCCGGGGACAGGGGCTGGGGCCGCCCCAGCATTTT. Translation: CATSDTRGQGLGPPQHF. This rearrangement joins TRBV24-1 to TRBJ1-5; 10 bases agree with TRBD1. The CDR3 is 17 residues long. V lost 3 bases to trimming and J lost 9 bases; unmatched junction nucleotides: 13. Germline V gives CDR1 KGHDR, CDR2 SFDVKD.

The chain recombines TRBV5-1 with TRBJ1-2; 10 positions agree with TRBD1. Trimming took 4 bases from V and 3 from J; bases not matched to a gene: 21. CDR1 is SGHRS and CDR2 is YFSETQ in the germline V gene. The CDR3 totals 20 residues. This CDR3 reads CASSLIFPGQGSGSDYGYTF. Here the CDR3 DNA reads TGCGCCAGCAGCCTAATCTTTCCGGGACAGGGGTCAGGATCCGACTATGGCTACACCTTC.

This clone occurred once. The rearrangement uses TRBV30 and TRBJ2-2, with 7 bases lining up with TRBD2. The CDR3 totals 13 residues. Germline V gene sequence: CDR1 GTSNPN, CDR2 SVGIG (reference sequence). V shed 6 bases, J shed 6 bases, and the junction held 7 bases outside the gene matches. The CDR3 nucleotides read TGTGCCTGCAGCGGGATGGGCGCCGGGGAGCTGTTTTTT. It codes for CACSGMGAGELFF.

The chain employs TRBV30 and TRBJ1-2; no clear D. V was cut by 4 bases and J by 8 bases, with 11 bases left in between. There are 11 residues in the CDR3. Germline V gives CDR1 GTSNPN, CDR2 SVGIG (reference sequence). The CDR3 loop reads CAWIPGKGYTF. The CDR3 DNA is TGTGCCTGGATTCCGGGTAAGGGCTACACCTTC.

In DNA, the CDR3 is TGTGCCAGCAGCGCCAGGGCAACTAATGAAAAACTGTTTTTT. It codes for CASSARATNEKLFF. This chain uses TRBV9 with TRBJ1-4, with D tentatively TRBD1 (5 bases). This CDR3 contains 14 residues. Germline V lookup: CDR1 SGDLS, CDR2 YYNGEE. The V end was cut by 3 bases, the J end by 0 bases, with 6 bases between.

J is TRBJ1-6 and V is TRBV19; weak D call: TRBD1 (5 bases). This CDR3 comprises 13 residues. Germline-derived CDR1 and CDR2 are LNHDA and SQIVND (reference sequence). V was pared by 9 bases and J by 7 bases, with 13 bases between. CDR3 nucleotide sequence: TGTGCCAGCAGGACATCCGGGAATTCACCCCTCCACTTT. Translation: CASRTSGNSPLHF.

This chain links TRBV11-2 with TRBJ2-1; 7 bases align to TRBD2. CDR3 length equals 13 residues. Per germline, CDR1 SGHAT and CDR2 FQNNGV. With V trimmed by 2 bases and J by 6 bases, 1 base remained unmatched. The CDR3 is CASSLRTSNEQFF. Here the CDR3 DNA reads TGTGCCAGCAGCTTAAGGACTAGCAATGAGCAGTTCTTC.

The chain joins TRBV19 to TRBJ1-1; no definite D call. Trimming pared 3 bases from V and 5 bases from J, leaving 13 bases between. The CDR3 extends over 14 amino acids. In germline, CDR1 is LNHDA, CDR2 SQIVND (reference sequence). CDR3 DNA sequence: TGTGCCAGTAGTATTTCGGTGGGGAGGACTGAAGCTTTCTTT. Its translation is CASSISVGRTEAFF.

J is TRBJ1-2 and V is TRBV7-8; weak D call: TRBD1 (5 bases). Trimming left V 0 bases short and J 3 bases short, with 8 bases between. Germline lookup yields CDR1 SGHVS and CDR2 FQNEAQ. This CDR3 is built from 14 residues. CDR3 amino acids: CASSLAQGDYGYTF. The CDR3 DNA follows: TGTGCCAGCAGCTTAGCGCAGGGTGACTATGGCTACACCTTC.

The chain uses TRBV5-4 and TRBJ1-1; D not resolved. The ends were cut back, 0 bases at V and 1 base at J, with 7 bases in the middle. The germline CDR1 and CDR2 sequences are SGHNT and YYREEE (reference sequence). The CDR3 is made up of 14 amino acids. The CDR3 bases are TGTGCCAGCAGCTTGGAAACAGAGAACACTGAAGCTTTCTTT. It translates to CASSLETENTEAFF.

The J gene is TRBJ1-2, the V gene TRBV5-7; D is unclear. TRBV5-7 is known as an ORF, though its function is uncertain. The CDR3 consists of 13 residues. V dropped 3 bases and J dropped 5 bases, with 11 bases sitting between them. For the CDR3, the DNA is TGTGCCAGCAGCTCTATTCTAGTTTATGGCTACACCTTC. Amino acid sequence: CASSSILVYGYTF.

V is TRBV19 and J is TRBJ2-7; 11 bases match TRBD1. The J segment lost 9 bases and the V segment lost 3 bases, leaving 7 bases of the junction unmatched. The CDR3 has 14 residues. From germline, CDR1 is LNHDA and CDR2 SQIVND (reference sequence). The CDR3 spells CASSMDRGPNGQYF. The CDR3 bases are TGTGCCAGTAGTATGGACAGGGGGCCTAACGGGCAGTACTTC.

The chain combines TRBV14 with TRBJ1-2; D remains unclear. The CDR3 has 14 residues. The germline gives CDR1 SGHDN, CDR2 FVKESK. Trimming left V 1 base short and J 3 bases short, with 9 bases between. The DNA of the CDR3 is TGTGCCAGCAGCCAAGGATGGGAGTACTATGGCTACACCTTC. It is translated as CASSQGWEYYGYTF. Filled out from reference TRBV14 and TRBJ1-2, the complete variable domain reads EAGVTQFPSHSVIEKGQTVTLRCDPISGHDNLYWYRRVMGKEIKFLLHFVKESKQDESGMPNNRFLAERTGGTYSTLKVQPAELEDSGVYFCASSQGWEYYGYTFGSGTRLTVV.

The chain is built from TRBV7-8 and TRBJ2-1; D might be TRBD2 (5 bases). CDR1 is SGHVS and CDR2 is FQNEAQ in the germline V gene. There are 19 residues in the CDR3. V was trimmed by 3 bases and J by 6 bases, leaving 27 bases between them. CDR3 amino acids: CASSFSASTPGSGLNEQFF. CDR3 sequence (DNA): TGTGCCAGCAGCTTTTCTGCGTCTACCCCGGGGTCCGGGCTCAATGAGCAGTTCTTC.

This clone has more than one count but fewer than ten. V and J are TRBV6-5 and TRBJ1-5; D is unclear. The CDR3 spans 11 residues. The germline CDR1 and CDR2 sequences are MNHEY and SVGAGI. V lost 4 bases and J 6 bases, leaving 4 bases between the germline ends. The CDR3 nucleotides read TGTGCCAGCAGTTCCCTTCAGCCCCAGCATTTT. Translated, it gives CASSSLQPQHF.

The genes are TRBV7-2 and TRBJ2-2; the D is unclear. Germline lookup yields CDR1 SGHTA and CDR2 FQGNSA. This CDR3 is built from 14 residues. V lost 1 base to trimming and J lost 6 bases, with 9 bases between them. The CDR3 nucleotides are TGTGCCAGCAGCTTAGTTTTGTCCTCCGGGGAGCTGTTTTTT. It yields the protein CASSLVLSSGELFF. Full variable domain (rest looked up from reference TRBV7-2 and TRBJ2-2): GAGVSQSPSNKVTEKGKDVELRCDPISGHTALYWYRQSLGQGLEFLIYFQGNSAPDKSGLPSDRFSAERTGGSVSTLTIQRTQQEDSAVYLCASSLVLSSGELFFGEGSRLTVL.

This clone was seen a handful of times. This chain joins TRBV11-2 and TRBJ2-2; D call uncertain. CDR3 length: 13 amino acids. Per the germline V gene, CDR1 is SGHAT and CDR2 is FQNNGV. With 8 bases removed from V and 2 bases from J, the gap between germline ends came to 9 bases. This CDR3 reads CASGYYNTGELFF. The CDR3 coding sequence is TGTGCCAGCGGATACTACAACACCGGGGAGCTGTTTTTT.

Details on this clone: At one boundary the junction diverges from the germline segment, which might be a read error. This sequence joins TRBV30 and TRBJ2-2; possible D gene TRBD2, 5 bases. The germline V gene has CDR1 GTSNPN and CDR2 SVGIG (reference sequence). The CDR3 contains 16 residues. This CDR3 reads CAYGRMGARTTGELSF. CDR3 bases: TGTGCCTATGGAAGAATGGGTGCTAGGACCACCGGGGAGCTGTCTTTT.